The next 27 T cell receptor beta chains were all read from a single sample in a study of cytomegalovirus exposure and HLA in healthy donors. Libraries were prepared by immunoSEQ multiplex PCR; TCRdb keeps only in-frame clonotypes and omits some of them. Among a few hundred thousand clones listed, 86% were seen once. The sequenced sample was PBMCs. The receptors stem from a woman aged 18-29 years in good health and CMV-seronegative.

The chain combines TRBV28 with TRBJ2-4, with D perhaps matching TRBD2 (6 bases). The CDR3 sequence is 16 residues long. Between the trimmed V and J ends, which lost 1 base and 6 bases, there was a span of 16 bases. CDR1 is MDHEN, CDR2 SYDVKM, per germline. The CDR3 nucleotides are TGTGCCAGCAGTTTATCGAGGAGGGAGGCAATAAACATTCAGTACTTC. Its protein product is CASSLSRREAINIQYF.

This clone was observed a single time. J is TRBJ1-1 and V is TRBV5-1; 8 bases are a match to TRBD1. CDR1 is SGHRS and CDR2 is YFSETQ in the germline V gene. The V segment lost 6 bases and the J segment 5 bases; nucleotides outside the gene matches: 9. The CDR3 covers 14 residues. For the CDR3, the DNA is TGCGCCAGCACTGAACAGGGGGTTCAGACTGAAGCTTTCTTT. Its translation: CASTEQGVQTEAFF.

The rearrangement uses TRBV27 and TRBJ1-4; 10 positions agree with TRBD1. The germline V gene encodes CDR1 MNHEY and CDR2 SMNVEV (reference sequence). The CDR3 runs 14 residues. Germline trimming cut 6 bases from V and 6 bases from J; bases unmatched to any gene: 4. The CDR3 reads CASRSGTGDEKLFF. CDR3 nucleotide sequence: TGTGCCAGCAGGTCCGGGACAGGGGATGAAAAACTGTTTTTT.

V is TRBV13 and J is TRBJ2-1, with D hard to call. Germline V gives CDR1 PRHDT, CDR2 FYEKMQ (reference sequence). The CDR3 has 14 amino acids. The V end lost 5 bases, the J end lost 2 bases, and 10 bases lay between the germline ends. CDR3 sequence reads: CASSPREPYNEQFF. The CDR3 DNA follows: TGTGCCAGCAGCCCGAGAGAGCCCTACAATGAGCAGTTCTTC.

This rearrangement joins TRBV9 to TRBJ1-2; D is perhaps TRBD1 (6 bases). CDR3 length equals 14 residues. Germline V gene sequence: CDR1 SGDLS, CDR2 YYNGEE. Deletions cut 4 bases from V and 8 bases from J, with 18 bases between. CDR3 sequence reads: CASSPPAGAAGYTF. In nucleotides, the CDR3 is TGTGCCAGCAGCCCCCCCGCAGGGGCGGCGGGCTACACCTTC.

The chain couples TRBV4-3 to TRBJ2-7; tentatively, D is TRBD1 (6 bases). CDR1 and CDR2 (germline): LGHNA, YSLEER. V was trimmed by 0 bases and J by 5 bases, leaving 11 bases between them. The CDR3 extends over 14 amino acids. This chain's CDR3 is CASSQDQGWDEQYF. The CDR3 DNA sequence: TGCGCCAGCAGCCAAGACCAGGGGTGGGACGAGCAGTACTTC.

The chain joins TRBV5-6 to TRBJ2-7; TRBD2 is a possible D gene (5 bases). The CDR3 extends over 13 amino acids. The germline V gene encodes CDR1 SGHDT and CDR2 YYEEEE. The V and J ends lost 0 bases and 9 bases respectively, with 13 bases between them. DNA of the CDR3: TGTGCCAGCAGCTTGGTTGTTGAAGCGGCGCAGTACTTC. Translating it yields CASSLVVEAAQYF.

This clone appeared once. The rearrangement joins TRBV6-1 to TRBJ1-1; 10 bases align to TRBD1. Per the germline V gene, CDR1 is MNHNS and CDR2 is SASEGT. This CDR3 comprises 15 residues. The V segment lost 1 base and the J segment 1 base; nucleotides outside the gene matches: 0. Here the CDR3 reads CASSEGQGANTEAFF. CDR3 nucleotides: TGTGCCAGCAGTGAAGGACAGGGGGCGAACACTGAAGCTTTCTTT.

This chain joins TRBV6-5 and TRBJ1-1, with 8 bases aligning to TRBD1. Germline V gene data show CDR1 as MNHEY and CDR2 as SVGAGI. V shed 2 bases and J 5 bases; nucleotides not matched to a gene: 4. This CDR3 spans 14 amino acids. DNA of the CDR3: TGTGCCAGCAGTTACAGGACAGGGAGGACTGAAGCTTTCTTT. Its protein is CASSYRTGRTEAFF.

The rearrangement links TRBV7-7 to TRBJ2-1; 9 bases map to TRBD2. Germline lookup yields CDR1 SSHAT and CDR2 FNYEAQ (reference sequence). Trimming at V came to 5 bases and at J to 2 bases, leaving 4 bases not matched to a gene. The CDR3 has 15 residues. In nucleotides, the CDR3 is TGTGCCAGCAGCCCGCGGGAGGGGCCCTACAATGAGCAGTTCTTC. As protein: CASSPREGPYNEQFF.

This chain's CDR3 is CASSVQGYSNQPQHF. CDR3 in DNA: TGTGCCAGCAGCGTACAGGGGTATAGCAATCAGCCCCAGCATTTT. The chain is built from TRBV5-6 and TRBJ1-5; TRBD1 matches at 7 bases. V dropped 4 bases and J dropped 0; count of bases not matched to a gene: 4. Germline V gene data show CDR1 as SGHDT and CDR2 as YYEEEE. This CDR3 has 15 amino acids.

The rearrangement links TRBV7-8 to TRBJ2-7, with 7 bases that match TRBD1. CDR3 length: 13 residues. V was pared by 9 bases and J by 4 bases, with 9 bases of the junction left unmatched. Germline CDR1 is SGHVS and CDR2 is FQNEAQ. DNA of the CDR3: TGTGCCAGTTCAGGGGGTGTGGGTTACGAGCAGTACTTC. The encoded protein is CASSGGVGYEQYF.

The genes are TRBV6-6 and TRBJ2-5; 7 nucleotides match TRBD1. Germline values: CDR1 MNHNY, CDR2 SVGAGI (reference sequence). The CDR3 runs to 14 residues. The V and J ends lost 2 bases and 5 bases, in that order; junction bases with no gene match: 5. The CDR3 region has the DNA TGTGCCAGCAGTTACCAACCGACAGGGGAGACCCAGTACTTC. Protein sequence: CASSYQPTGETQYF.

The chain is built from TRBV5-8 and TRBJ2-6, with D possibly matching TRBD2 (5 bases). Per germline, CDR1 SGHTS and CDR2 YDEGEE. The CDR3 is made up of 15 amino acids. Trimming stripped 2 bases from V and 3 bases from J, with 9 bases between. CDR3 amino acids: CASSLPGVGANVLTF. CDR3 DNA sequence: TGTGCCAGCAGCTTACCCGGGGTTGGGGCCAACGTCCTGACTTTC.

V gene TRBV6-1 combines with J gene TRBJ1-5; a weak D match, TRBD1 (6 bases). Germline V CDR1 and CDR2: MNHNS, SASEGT. The CDR3 covers 18 residues. Trimming cost V 4 bases and J 3 bases, with 22 bases left between them. The CDR3 region has the DNA TGTGCCAGCAGTGGTCGTCGGCGCCTACGGGACATCAATCAGCCCCAGCATTTT. Protein product: CASSGRRRLRDINQPQHF.

Here the CDR3 reads CASTGGGYEQYF. Here the CDR3 DNA reads TGCGCCAGCACCGGGGGAGGCTACGAGCAGTACTTC. V gene TRBV5-1 combines with J gene TRBJ2-7, with a tentative D call TRBD2 (6 bases). Germline CDR1 reads SGHRS; CDR2 reads YFSETQ. CDR3 length: 12 amino acids. V dropped 6 bases and J dropped 3 bases, with 10 bases sitting between them.

This sequence joins TRBV18 and TRBJ2-1; TRBD2 matches at 9 bases. The CDR3 totals 17 residues. V lost 0 bases, J lost 8 bases, and 11 bases stayed unmatched. Germline V gives CDR1 KGHSH, CDR2 LQKENI. This CDR3 reads CASSPPPLAGGPYEQFF. The DNA of the CDR3 is TGTGCCAGCTCACCACCCCCTCTTGCGGGAGGGCCGTATGAGCAGTTCTTC.

This clone was seen a few times. The rearrangement links TRBV2 to TRBJ2-7, with D possibly being TRBD2 (5 bases). This CDR3 has 13 amino acids. Trimming removed 11 bases from V and 0 bases from J, with 14 bases in between. CDR1 and CDR2 (germline): SNHLY, FYNNEI. Here the CDR3 DNA reads TGTGCCGGCGAGGTAACTAGCTCCTACGAGCAGTACTTC. This sequence encodes CAGEVTSSYEQYF.

This chain connects TRBV7-2 to TRBJ2-7; perhaps TRBD2 as D (5 bases). The CDR3 runs 14 residues. The germline CDR1 and CDR2 sequences are SGHTA and FQGNSA. Trimming cost V 4 bases and J 0 bases, with 10 bases left between them. CDR3 nucleotides: TGTGCCAGCAGCTCCGGTGGAGGCTCCTACGAGCAGTACTTC. This encodes CASSSGGGSYEQYF.

The rearrangement joins TRBV2 to TRBJ1-5; 7 bases line up with TRBD1. Germline lookup yields CDR1 SNHLY and CDR2 FYNNEI. This CDR3 is 15 amino acids long. V dropped 8 bases and J dropped 0; count of bases not matched to a gene: 7. The CDR3 loop is CASERDSLSNQPQHF. CDR3 sequence (DNA): TGTGCCAGCGAGAGGGACAGCCTTAGCAATCAGCCCCAGCATTTT.

The chain has TRBV28 and TRBJ2-7; possible D gene TRBD1, 5 bases. CDR1 MDHEN and CDR2 SYDVKM come from the germline V gene. This CDR3 is built from 14 residues. V was shortened by 1 base and J by 5 bases, with 12 bases between the two germline ends. CDR3 DNA: TGTGCCAGCAGTTTATTGGGGCCCCGGGACGAGCAGTACTTC. Amino acids: CASSLLGPRDEQYF. The full variable domain, in which reference TRBV28 and TRBJ2-7 provide the parts outside the CDR3, is DVKVTQSSRYLVKRTGEKVFLECVQDMDHENMFWYRQDPGLGLRLIYFSYDVKMKEKGDIPEGYSVSREKKERFSLILESASTNQTSMYLCASSLLGPRDEQYFGPGTRLTVT.

This chain connects TRBV27 to TRBJ2-1; tentatively, D is TRBD2 (5 bases). Germline loops: CDR1 MNHEY, CDR2 SMNVEV (reference sequence). The V and J ends lost 4 bases and 10 bases respectively, with 8 bases between them. CDR3 length: 11 amino acids. This CDR3 reads CASSSPGEQFF. The CDR3 DNA is TGTGCCAGCAGTTCCCCGGGAGAGCAGTTCTTC.

This clone has just one count. The chain combines TRBV7-6 with TRBJ2-2, with a tentative D call TRBD2 (6 bases). Germline V gives CDR1 SGHVS, CDR2 FNYEAQ. With 2 bases removed from V and 1 base from J, the gap between germline ends came to 14 bases. The CDR3 consists of 17 residues. DNA for the CDR3: TGTGCCAGCAGCTTATATTCAGCGGAGGGGAACACCGGGGAGCTGTTTTTT. Translated: CASSLYSAEGNTGELFF.

The V and J genes are TRBV6-5 and TRBJ2-2; TRBD2 is a possible D gene (5 bases). Germline V gives CDR1 MNHEY, CDR2 SVGAGI. The CDR3 runs to 15 residues. The V gene lost 2 bases and the J gene lost 6 bases, with 13 bases spanning the gap. The CDR3 DNA follows: TGTGCCAGCAGTTACGAATCAGGACTCGCCGGGGAGCTGTTTTTT. Protein sequence: CASSYESGLAGELFF.

The chain combines TRBV7-8 with TRBJ2-2; tentatively, D is TRBD2 (6 bases). CDR3 size: 17 residues. V was shortened by 5 bases and J by 5 bases, with 21 bases between the two germline ends. Germline loops: CDR1 SGHVS, CDR2 FQNEAQ. The CDR3 coding sequence is TGTGCCAGCAGCCCCTCCCTCCAGCGGGTGGGGACCGGGGAGCTGTTTTTT. It specifies CASSPSLQRVGTGELFF.

This chain connects TRBV2 to TRBJ1-4, with D tentatively TRBD1 (6 bases). V shed 4 bases and J shed 4 bases, with 19 bases lying between them. Germline assignment: CDR1 SNHLY and CDR2 FYNNEI. This CDR3 has 17 amino acids. The CDR3 loop is CASSGKTGGEYNEKLFF. The CDR3 nucleotides read TGTGCCAGCAGTGGGAAGACAGGAGGAGAGTATAATGAAAAACTGTTTTTT.

V gene TRBV6-6 combines with J gene TRBJ1-1; D might be TRBD1 (6 bases). V was shortened by 6 bases and J by 5 bases, with 16 bases between the two germline ends. Germline V lookup: CDR1 MNHNY, CDR2 SVGAGI (reference sequence). The CDR3 is 14 residues long. This CDR3 is CASRGAGAGTEAFF. Written as DNA, the CDR3 is TGTGCCAGCAGAGGAGCAGGGGCCGGAACTGAAGCTTTCTTT.